The 21 T cell receptor beta chains given below trace back to one sample, sequenced in a study of regulatory T cells in long-lasting Graves disease. Arm-PCR of CDR3 regions with iRepertoire HTBI primers generated TCR beta libraries. TCRdb fed the multiplex PCR reads into MiXCR, producing one record per CDR3 protein. The sample includes under 300,000 distinct CDR3 sequences, around 21% of them seen just once. Time point meaning: newly diagnosed GD, antithyroid drugs for less than 3 months. The TCR library was made from RNA that had been extracted from PBMCs in TRIzol. The input for sequencing was peripheral blood mononuclear cells (PBMCs), taken at new diagnosis, from a patient treated with antithyroid drugs. The receptor set was obtained from a female donor with Graves disease.

This clonotype was counted at least ten times. The V call is TRBV6-2 or TRBV6-3, the J call TRBJ2-3; D remains ambiguous. The V end was cut by 7 bases, the J end by 2 bases, with 13 bases between. The CDR3 runs 14 residues. Germline values: CDR1 MNHEY, CDR2 SVGEGT. CDR3 DNA: TGTGCCAGCACCCCGTCGGGCCCCACAGATACGCAGTATTTT. Translating gives CASTPSGPTDTQYF.

This chain joins TRBV20-1 and TRBJ2-7; D is unclear. The germline V gene has CDR1 DFQATT and CDR2 SNEGSKA (reference sequence). The CDR3 has 13 amino acids. V gave up 6 bases and J gave up 0 bases, with 12 bases separating them. CDR3 sequence: CSASRSASYEQYF. DNA for the CDR3: TGCAGTGCCTCTAGATCCGCCTCCTACGAGCAGTACTTC.

This clonotype was seen many times. V gene TRBV7-3 combines with J gene TRBJ1-1, with D possibly matching TRBD1 (5 bases). Germline V CDR1 and CDR2: SGHTA, FQGTGA. V was pared by 2 bases and J by 6 bases, with 13 bases between. The CDR3 is made up of 14 amino acids. The CDR3 here is CASSLGGMGSEAFF. DNA of the CDR3: TGTGCCAGCAGCTTAGGGGGAATGGGCTCTGAAGCTTTCTTT. The entire variable domain, with the rest obtained from reference TRBV7-3 and TRBJ1-1, is as follows: GAGVSQTPSNKVTEKGKYVELRCDPISGHTALYWYRQSLGQGPEFLIYFQGTGAADDSGLPNDRFFAVRPEGSVSTLKIQRTERGDSAVYLCASSLGGMGSEAFFGQGTRLTVV.

This clonotype has ten or more counts. The rearrangement uses TRBV20-1 and TRBJ2-7, with D tentatively TRBD2 (7 bases). Germline loops: CDR1 DFQATT, CDR2 SNEGSKA (reference sequence). The CDR3 covers 13 residues. The ends were cut back, 1 base at V and 3 bases at J, with 10 bases in the middle. The CDR3 loop reads CSARAGGSYEQYF. The CDR3 nucleotides are TGCAGTGCTAGAGCGGGGGGCAGCTACGAGCAGTACTTC.

In its sample, this clonotype was seen once. A read error is possible here, since a much larger clone lies one base away. The chain links TRBV7-2 to TRBJ2-1, with TRBD2 matching 10 bases. Germline V gene sequence: CDR1 SGHTA, CDR2 FQGNSA. V lost 5 bases and J lost 3; bases outside the gene matches: 7. CDR3 length: 16 amino acids. CDR3 sequence: CASSLLAGVSYNEQFF. The CDR3, as DNA: TGTGCCAGCAGCCTCCTAGCGGGGGTCAGCTACAATGAGCAGTTCTTC.

The chain combines TRBV12-3 or TRBV12-4 with TRBJ1-5; 11 bases are a match to TRBD1. The V gene end was trimmed by 5 bases and the J gene end by 4 bases; junction bases not matched to a gene: 7. The CDR3 sequence is 16 residues long. CDR3 in DNA: TGTGCCAGCAGTGCGTGGGGACAGGGGGAGAATCAGCCCCAGCATTTT. Its translation is CASSAWGQGENQPQHF.

The V call is TRBV5-1, the J call TRBJ1-2, with 9 positions matching TRBD1. V lost 4 bases to trimming and J lost 3 bases; unmatched junction nucleotides: 4. The CDR3 runs 14 residues. Germline CDR1 and CDR2: SGHRS and YFSETQ. The CDR3 DNA is TGCGCCAGCAGCCCGGGGGACAGGGACTATGGCTACACCTTC. Its translation is CASSPGDRDYGYTF.

This clonotype was seen at least ten times. The chain recombines TRBV2 with TRBJ2-5; D not certain. V shed 0 bases and J shed 11 bases, with 7 bases lying between them. Germline assignment: CDR1 SNHLY and CDR2 FYNNEI. The CDR3 sequence is 11 residues long. The CDR3 nucleotides read TGTGCCAGCAGTGAAGCAGGTGGACAGTACTTC. Its protein is CASSEAGGQYF.

This clonotype was detected many times. The V gene is TRBV10-3, the J gene TRBJ2-1, with 8 bases identical to TRBD1. The CDR3 has 15 amino acids. V lost 9 bases and J lost 2; bases outside the gene matches: 9. Germline V gene sequence: CDR1 ENHRY, CDR2 SYGVKD. In DNA form, the CDR3 reads TGTGCCATTCGAGGGCGGACAGGGCCCTACAATGAGCAGTTCTTC. Translated: CAIRGRTGPYNEQFF.

This clonotype was seen a handful of times. Being one base from a much bigger clone, this may be a read error. This is likely a read error, given that the CDR3 carries no conserved phenylalanine or tryptophan at its end. The chain couples TRBV6-2 or TRBV6-3 to TRBJ2-7; D is possibly TRBD2 (6 bases). Deletions cut 1 base from V and 5 bases from J, with 12 bases between. This CDR3 has 14 residues. Germline V gene lookup returns CDR1 MNHEY and CDR2 SVGEGT. DNA for the CDR3: TGTGCCAGCAGTTACTACGGGAGTAGGAACGAGCAGTACTCC. Encoded protein: CASSYYGSRNEQYS.

This clonotype was observed at least ten times. The chain combines TRBV11-2 with TRBJ2-7; weak D call: TRBD2 (5 bases). V was shortened by 5 bases and J by 2 bases, with 10 bases between the two germline ends. CDR3 length: 13 residues. Germline V gene data show CDR1 as SGHAT and CDR2 as FQNNGV. CDR3 sequence (DNA): TGTGCCAGCAGCCGGACTGTAACCTACGAGCAGTACTTC. Translating it yields CASSRTVTYEQYF. Full variable domain (remainder filled in from reference TRBV11-2 and TRBJ2-7): EAGVAQSPRYKIIEKRQSVAFWCNPISGHATLYWYQQILGQGPKLLIQFQNNGVVDDSQLPKDRFSAERLKGVDSTLKIQPAKLEDSAVYLCASSRTVTYEQYFGPGTRLTVT.

This clonotype was observed at least ten times. The chain couples TRBV28 to TRBJ1-2, with 7 bases matching TRBD1. The J segment lost 3 bases and the V segment lost 6 bases, leaving 7 bases of the junction unmatched. CDR3 size: 14 residues. CDR1 and CDR2 from the germline V gene are MDHEN and SYDVKM. CDR3 amino acids: CASRDRAVDYGYTF. The DNA for the CDR3 is TGTGCCAGCAGAGACAGGGCGGTGGACTATGGCTACACCTTC.

The chain combines TRBV7-8 with TRBJ2-5; TRBD2 agrees at 7 bases. The V gene's germline CDR1 is SGHVS and CDR2 FQNEAQ. This CDR3 is built from 15 residues. V lost 5 bases, J lost 2 bases, and 8 bases stayed unmatched. As DNA, the CDR3 is TGTGCCAGCAGCCGGGGGAGGGTTGGGCAAGAGACCCAGTACTTC. Protein: CASSRGRVGQETQYF. The full variable domain, its missing parts supplied by reference TRBV7-8 and TRBJ2-5, is GAGVSQSPRYKVAKRGQDVALRCDPISGHVSLFWYQQALGQGPEFLTYFQNEAQLDKSGLPSDRFFAERPEGSVSTLKIQRTQQEDSAVYLCASSRGRVGQETQYFGPGTRLLVL.

At least ten counts were recorded for this clonotype. The V call is TRBV5-1, the J call TRBJ2-7; D is possibly TRBD2 (5 bases). The germline V gene has CDR1 SGHRS and CDR2 YFSETQ. The CDR3 sequence is 15 residues long. Deletions cut 7 bases from V and 1 base from J, with 18 bases between. CDR3 in amino acids: CASSREGSGSYEQYF. For the CDR3, the DNA is TGCGCCAGCTCTAGGGAAGGATCGGGGTCCTACGAGCAGTACTTC.

This clonotype was seen ten or more times. The genes are TRBV27 and TRBJ1-5; 9 bases line up with TRBD1. Germline trimming cut 6 bases from V and 2 bases from J; bases unmatched to any gene: 8. The CDR3 consists of 16 residues. Germline values: CDR1 MNHEY, CDR2 SMNVEV (reference sequence). The CDR3 DNA reads as TGTGCCAGCAGCTCCGGGACAGGGAGGGGCAATCAGCCCCAGCATTTT. It yields the protein CASSSGTGRGNQPQHF.

The genes are TRBV6-1 and TRBJ2-1; the match to TRBD2 covers 10 bases. Germline V CDR1 and CDR2: MNHNS, SASEGT. V shed 6 bases, J shed 7 bases, and the junction held 6 bases outside the gene matches. There are 14 residues in the CDR3. CDR3 DNA: TGTGCCAGCAGACCTAGCGGGAGAGATAATGAGCAGTTCTTC. Amino acid sequence: CASRPSGRDNEQFF.

This clonotype was counted at least ten times. This chain connects TRBV2 to TRBJ2-5; D ambiguous. Trimming cost V 6 bases and J 2 bases, with 7 bases left between them. Germline V lookup: CDR1 SNHLY, CDR2 FYNNEI. CDR3 length equals 12 residues. CDR3 amino acids: CASSIRQETQYF. The CDR3 DNA is TGTGCCAGCAGCATACGGCAAGAGACCCAGTACTTC.

V usage is TRBV20-1 and J usage is TRBJ2-1; the match to TRBD2 covers 10 bases. The CDR3 covers 16 residues. J was trimmed by 10 bases and V by 0 bases; bases with no gene match: 12. CDR1 DFQATT and CDR2 SNEGSKA come from the germline V gene (reference sequence). CDR3 in DNA: TGCAGTGCTAGAGATCGGAGACTAGCGGGCCTAGGGGAGCAGTTCTTC. It codes for CSARDRRLAGLGEQFF.

This clonotype was counted ten times or more. The V and J genes are TRBV5-1 and TRBJ1-1; D call uncertain. Trimming removed 4 bases from V and 4 bases from J, with 17 bases in between. This CDR3 has 15 residues. From germline, CDR1 is SGHRS and CDR2 YFSETQ. The CDR3 nucleotides are TGCGCCAGCAGCCTAACATCGACGAAGGCCACTGAAGCTTTCTTT. Amino acid sequence: CASSLTSTKATEAFF.

This clonotype was observed at least ten times. The chain has TRBV18 and TRBJ1-1, with 10 nucleotides matching TRBD1. V was clipped by 6 bases and J by 6 bases; unmatched bases: 7. This CDR3 spans 14 amino acids. Germline-derived CDR1 and CDR2 are KGHSH and LQKENI. The CDR3 loop is CASSLGTGAAEAFF. DNA for the CDR3: TGTGCCAGCTCCCTCGGGACAGGGGCAGCTGAAGCTTTCTTT.

V gene TRBV6-2 or TRBV6-3 combines with J gene TRBJ2-1, with TRBD2 matching over 13 bases. CDR1 is MNHEY, CDR2 SVGEGT, per germline. This CDR3 has 17 amino acids. After removal of 3 bases from V and 6 bases from J, the junction contained 8 bases not matched to a gene. CDR3 in amino acids: CASSYGTSGGAGNEQFF. The CDR3 DNA is TGTGCCAGCAGTTATGGAACTAGCGGGGGGGCCGGCAATGAGCAGTTCTTC.